The 9 T cell receptor beta chains given below trace back to one sample, sequenced in a study of metastatic and nonmetastatic thyroid tumors. TCRdb re-called clones via MiXCR from the PCR reads. The sample records several thousand clones, around 32% being singletons. None of the patients had undergone any treatment ahead of thyroid surgery. Sequencing was done on a sample of adjacent normal tissue. These receptors were obtained from a female donor with papillary thyroid cancer or a benign thyroid nodule (not recorded which). Some clones in this sample may be carry-over from other donors' samples.

This chain connects TRBV20-1 to TRBJ2-1; D is ambiguous. The CDR3 runs 16 residues. Trimming left V 0 bases short and J 0 bases short, with 12 bases between. Germline V gene data show CDR1 as DFQATT and CDR2 as SNEGSKA (reference sequence). In nucleotides, the CDR3 is TGCAGTGCTAGAGATTGGCAACGGAGCTCCTACAATGAGCAGTTCTTC. Its protein is CSARDWQRSSYNEQFF.

The J gene is TRBJ2-3, the V gene TRBV6-2 or TRBV6-3; 9 bases map to TRBD2. The CDR3 covers 16 residues. Losses at the gene ends were 2 bases for V and 4 bases for J; bases not matched to a gene: 7. Germline values: CDR1 MNHEY, CDR2 SVGEGT. CDR3 amino acids: CASSYLAGGPADTQYF. The CDR3, as DNA: TGTGCCAGCAGTTACCTTGCGGGAGGGCCGGCAGATACGCAGTATTTT.

This clone was seen repeatedly, ten times or more. The chain joins TRBV29-1 to TRBJ2-1; D may match TRBD1 or TRBD2 (5 bases each). Germline assignment: CDR1 SQVTM and CDR2 ANQGSEA. Between the trimmed V and J ends, which lost 7 bases and 10 bases, there was a span of 20 bases. This CDR3 has 13 residues. In DNA form, the CDR3 reads TGCAGCGCGCCGGAAGGGACCTCTTGGGAGCAGTTCTTC. Amino acids: CSAPEGTSWEQFF.

This clone was seen more than once but under ten times. The chain combines TRBV5-1 with TRBJ2-5; D might be TRBD1 or TRBD2, each matching 5 bases. The CDR3 has 15 amino acids. Germline V gene data show CDR1 as SGHRS and CDR2 as YFSETQ. V lost 2 bases and J lost 3, with 14 bases in between. The CDR3 is CASSFLGRREETQYF. CDR3 bases: TGCGCCAGCAGCTTTCTGGGACGGCGGGAAGAGACCCAGTACTTC.

This clone rates as medium-sized. The V call is TRBV27, the J call TRBJ2-2; 15 bases map to TRBD2. CDR1 and CDR2 (germline): MNHEY, SMNVEV (reference sequence). J was trimmed by 3 bases and V by 6 bases; bases with no gene match: 8. This CDR3 is built from 18 residues. For the CDR3, the DNA is TGTGCCAGCAGAAGGACTAGCGGGAGGGCCTTGTACACCGGGGAGCTGTTTTTT. As protein: CASRRTSGRALYTGELFF.

The chain has TRBV12-5 and TRBJ1-1, with a weak D call TRBD1 (5 bases). V was shortened by 5 bases and J by 6 bases, with 13 bases between the two germline ends. CDR1 is LGHNT, CDR2 FRNRAP, per germline. The CDR3 runs 13 residues. CDR3 in amino acids: CASGRLRDAEAFF. The CDR3 DNA reads as TGTGCTAGTGGTCGCCTCCGGGACGCTGAAGCTTTCTTT.

The CDR3 loop reads CASSQYEYEQYF. In DNA, the CDR3 is TGTGCCAGCAGCCAATATGAGTACGAGCAGTACTTC. The gene calls are TRBV3-1 and TRBJ2-7; D uncertain. The CDR3 sequence is 12 residues long. Germline values: CDR1 LGHDT, CDR2 YNNKEL (reference sequence). The germline V and J ends were trimmed by 2 bases and 4 bases, with 6 bases remaining between them.

This clone has just a few counts. CDR3 nucleotide sequence: TGTGCCAGCAGTTACTCGGGACAGGTGGAACAGCCCCAGCATTTT. Protein product: CASSYSGQVEQPQHF. The chain recombines TRBV6-2 or TRBV6-3 with TRBJ1-5, with 8 bases aligning to TRBD1. The CDR3 totals 15 residues. The V gene end was trimmed by 0 bases and the J gene end by 7 bases; junction bases not matched to a gene: 5. Germline CDR1 reads MNHEY; CDR2 reads SVGEGT.

The chain joins TRBV10-3 to TRBJ2-3, with 10 nucleotides matching TRBD2. Germline trimming cut 6 bases from V and 3 bases from J; bases unmatched to any gene: 6. Looked up from germline, CDR1 is ENHRY and CDR2 is SYGVKD. The CDR3 has 15 amino acids. DNA of the CDR3: TGTGCCATCAGCGGAAGCGGGAGGGTTACAGATACGCAGTATTTT. This translates into CAISGSGRVTDTQYF.